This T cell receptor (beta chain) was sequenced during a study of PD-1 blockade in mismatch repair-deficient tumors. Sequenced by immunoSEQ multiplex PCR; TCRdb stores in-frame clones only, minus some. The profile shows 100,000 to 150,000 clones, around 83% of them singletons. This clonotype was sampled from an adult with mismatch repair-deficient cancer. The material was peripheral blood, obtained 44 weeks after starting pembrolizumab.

CDR3 loop: CASSFSGTGDTAFF. CDR3 DNA: TGTGCCAGCAGCTTTTCTGGGACAGGGGATACAGCTTTCTTT. V usage is TRBV7-9 and J usage is TRBJ1-1; TRBD1 aligns across 10 bases. This CDR3 comprises 14 residues. Germline CDR1 SEHNR, CDR2 FQNEAQ (reference sequence). V gave up 3 bases and J gave up 10 bases; unmatched junction bases: 8. The variable domain in full, completed from reference TRBV7-9 and TRBJ1-1, reads DTGVSQNPRHKITKRGQNVTFRCDPISEHNRLYWYRQTLGQGPEFLTYFQNEAQLEKSRLLSDRFSAERPKGSFSTLEIQRTEQGDSAMYLCASSFSGTGDTAFFGQGTRLTVV.